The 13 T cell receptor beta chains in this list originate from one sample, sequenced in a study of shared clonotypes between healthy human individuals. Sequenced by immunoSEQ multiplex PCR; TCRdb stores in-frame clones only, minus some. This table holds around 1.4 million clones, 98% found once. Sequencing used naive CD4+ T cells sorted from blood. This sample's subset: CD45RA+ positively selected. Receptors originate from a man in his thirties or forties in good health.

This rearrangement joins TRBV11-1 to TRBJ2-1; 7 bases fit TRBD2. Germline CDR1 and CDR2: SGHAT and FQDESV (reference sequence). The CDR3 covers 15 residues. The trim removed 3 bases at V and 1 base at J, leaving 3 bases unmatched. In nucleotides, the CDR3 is TGTGCCAGCAGCTTGATAGCGGGTTCCTACAATGAGCAGTTCTTC. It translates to CASSLIAGSYNEQFF.

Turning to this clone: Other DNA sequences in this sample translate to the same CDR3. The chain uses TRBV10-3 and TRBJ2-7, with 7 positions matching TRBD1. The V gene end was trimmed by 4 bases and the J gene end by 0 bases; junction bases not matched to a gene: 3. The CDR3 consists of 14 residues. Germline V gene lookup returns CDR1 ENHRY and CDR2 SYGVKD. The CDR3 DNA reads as TGTGCCATCAGTGGGGACAGAGTCTCCTACGAGCAGTACTTC. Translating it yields CAISGDRVSYEQYF.

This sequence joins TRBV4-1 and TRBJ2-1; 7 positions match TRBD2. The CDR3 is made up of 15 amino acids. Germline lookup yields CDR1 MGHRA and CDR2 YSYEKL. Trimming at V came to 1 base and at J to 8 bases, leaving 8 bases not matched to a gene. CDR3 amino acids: CASSQVAGVRDEQFF. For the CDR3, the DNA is TGCGCCAGCAGCCAAGTGGCGGGAGTTAGAGATGAGCAGTTCTTC.

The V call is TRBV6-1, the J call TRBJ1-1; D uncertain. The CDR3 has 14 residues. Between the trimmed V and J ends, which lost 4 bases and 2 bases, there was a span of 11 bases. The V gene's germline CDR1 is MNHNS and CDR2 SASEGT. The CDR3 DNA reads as TGTGCCAGCAGTGCCTGGGTCCCCAACACTGAAGCTTTCTTT. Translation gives CASSAWVPNTEAFF.

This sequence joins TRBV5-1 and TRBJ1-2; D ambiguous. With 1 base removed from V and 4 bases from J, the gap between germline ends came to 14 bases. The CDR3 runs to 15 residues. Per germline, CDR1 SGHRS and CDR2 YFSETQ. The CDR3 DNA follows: TGCGCCAGCAGCTTGCGGTCAACTTTGGGCTATGGCTACACCTTC. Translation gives CASSLRSTLGYGYTF.

CDR3 nucleotides: TGTGCCAGCTCACCGGGGACAGGTTGGTACAATGAGCAGTTCTTC. This encodes CASSPGTGWYNEQFF. The chain couples TRBV18 to TRBJ2-1, with 8 bases fitting TRBD1. From germline, CDR1 is KGHSH and CDR2 LQKENI. The CDR3 is 15 residues long. J was trimmed by 4 bases and V by 3 bases; bases with no gene match: 5.

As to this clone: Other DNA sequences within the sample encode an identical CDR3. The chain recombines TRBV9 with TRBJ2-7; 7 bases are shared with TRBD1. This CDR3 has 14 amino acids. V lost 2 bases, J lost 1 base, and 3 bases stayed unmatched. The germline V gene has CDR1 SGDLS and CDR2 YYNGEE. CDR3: CASSVGDSSYEQYF. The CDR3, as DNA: TGTGCCAGCAGCGTTGGGGACAGTTCCTACGAGCAGTACTTC.

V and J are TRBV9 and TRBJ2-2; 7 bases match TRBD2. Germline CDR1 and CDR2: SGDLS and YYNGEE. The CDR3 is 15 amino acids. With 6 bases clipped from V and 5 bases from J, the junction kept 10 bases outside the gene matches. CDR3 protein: CASNPGAGRTGELFF. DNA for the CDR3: TGTGCCAGCAACCCGGGAGCGGGGAGAACCGGGGAGCTGTTTTTT.

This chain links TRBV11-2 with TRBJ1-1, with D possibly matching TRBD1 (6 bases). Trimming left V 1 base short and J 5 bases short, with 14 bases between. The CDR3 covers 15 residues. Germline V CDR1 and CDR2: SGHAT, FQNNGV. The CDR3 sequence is CASSLVRGAKTEAFF. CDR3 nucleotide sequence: TGTGCCAGCAGCTTAGTGCGGGGGGCTAAGACTGAAGCTTTCTTT. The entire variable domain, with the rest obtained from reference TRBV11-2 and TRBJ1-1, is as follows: EAGVAQSPRYKIIEKRQSVAFWCNPISGHATLYWYQQILGQGPKLLIQFQNNGVVDDSQLPKDRFSAERLKGVDSTLKIQPAKLEDSAVYLCASSLVRGAKTEAFFGQGTRLTVV.

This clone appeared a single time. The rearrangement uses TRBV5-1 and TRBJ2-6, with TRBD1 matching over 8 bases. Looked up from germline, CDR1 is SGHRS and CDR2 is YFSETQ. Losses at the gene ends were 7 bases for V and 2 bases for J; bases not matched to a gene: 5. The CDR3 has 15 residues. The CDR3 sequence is CASGGQAAGANVLTF. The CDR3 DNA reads TGCGCCAGCGGGGGACAGGCAGCTGGGGCCAACGTCCTGACTTTC.

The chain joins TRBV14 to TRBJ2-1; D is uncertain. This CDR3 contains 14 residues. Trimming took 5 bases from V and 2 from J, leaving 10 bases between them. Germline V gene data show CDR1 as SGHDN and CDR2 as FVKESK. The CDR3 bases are TGTGCCAGCAGCTTTTCCAAGGCCTACAATGAGCAGTTCTTC. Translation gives CASSFSKAYNEQFF.

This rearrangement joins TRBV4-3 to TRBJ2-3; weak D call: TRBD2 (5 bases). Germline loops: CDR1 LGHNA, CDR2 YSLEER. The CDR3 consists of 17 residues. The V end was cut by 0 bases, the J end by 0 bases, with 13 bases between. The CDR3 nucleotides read TGCGCCAGCAGCCAAGAAGCCCCTCCGGGAAGCACAGATACGCAGTATTTT. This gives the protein CASSQEAPPGSTDTQYF.

The CDR3 DNA follows: TGTGCCAGCAGTCTCCAGGGCGGGATCAACGAGCAGTACTTC. Residues: CASSLQGGINEQYF. The rearrangement joins TRBV6-6 to TRBJ2-7; perhaps TRBD2 as D (6 bases). V was trimmed by 5 bases and J by 5 bases, leaving 16 bases between them. Germline V CDR1 and CDR2: MNHNY, SVGAGI (reference sequence). CDR3 size: 14 residues.